This T cell receptor (beta chain) stems from a study of blood T cell repertoires in COVID-19. As for the study in general: Sources were T cells, B-cell-depleted T cells, or PBMCs; the material itself was cDNA or gDNA.

CDR1 SGDLS and CDR2 YYNGEE come from the germline V gene. The CDR3 is made up of 15 amino acids. The V segment lost 4 bases and the J segment 1 base; nucleotides outside the gene matches: 4. Those designated as exposed participants met a COVID-19 case within 2 weeks before study entry. Clones were sequenced by immunoSEQ multiplex PCR, and TCRdb holds only the in-frame ones, with some missing. The table has approximately 220,000 clones, roughly 90% seen once; the top ten hold roughly 16%. Source material: PBMCs or T cells enriched from blood (not recorded which). V usage is TRBV9 and J usage is TRBJ2-3, with 9 bases lining up with TRBD1. The TCR sequence derives from a man aged 25-45 years who had been exposed to COVID-19. The CDR3 coding sequence is TGTGCCAGCAGCATCCGGGACAGGGGCACAGATACGCAGTATTTT. This sequence encodes CASSIRDRGTDTQYF. Drawing the rest from reference TRBV9 and TRBJ2-3, the complete variable domain is DSGVTQTPKHLITATGQRVTLRCSPRSGDLSVYWYQQSLDQGLQFLIQYYNGEERAKGNILERFSAQQFPDLHSELNLSSLELGDSALYFCASSIRDRGTDTQYFGPGTRLTVL.